This T cell receptor (beta chain) was sequenced in a study of blood T cell repertoires in COVID-19. About the study: Sites across the United States, Italy and Spain contributed samples from acute and convalescent COVID-19. T cells, B-cell-depleted T cells, or PBMCs provided the cDNA or gDNA that served as material.

Libraries were prepared by immunoSEQ multiplex PCR; TCRdb keeps only in-frame clonotypes and omits some of them. The sample includes some 250,000 clones, roughly nine tenths seen only once; the top ten take 5.5% to 8%. CDR1 and CDR2 (germline): LGHNA, YSLEER. The CDR3 totals 17 residues. V lost 1 base and J 4 bases, leaving 17 bases between the germline ends. This TCR derives from a man between 60 and 75 years old with acute or convalescent COVID-19. The chain is built from TRBV4-3 and TRBJ2-1; D possibly corresponds to TRBD2 (7 bases). What was sequenced was peripheral blood. CDR3 in DNA: TGCGCCAGCAGCCAAGGGGTAGGCGGGGGCCCTTACAATGAGCAGTTCTTC. Its translation is CASSQGVGGGPYNEQFF.